The source of this T cell receptor (beta chain) is a study of T-cell reconstitution after alpha-beta-depleted transplantation in children (dated by TCRdb to about 2016). In the study overall: Using TCR repertoire profiling, the study quantitatively followed how T-cell immune reconstitution unfolded in children after TCRalphabeta/CD19-depleted allogeneic hematopoietic cell transplantation.

The junction shows trimming of 3 bases on V and 4 bases on J, plus 16 bases between the germline ends. From a lookup of the germline V gene (reference sequence), CDR1 and CDR2 are DFQATT and SNEGSKA. Its CDR3 holds 15 amino acids, cysteine through phenylalanine. Only the CDR3 region is kept as DNA, spanning 45 bases read in frame from base 1. The library was generated by PCR. TCRdb shows the sequencer as Illumina HiSeq 2500. To normalize quantification of the TCRbeta repertoire, the TCR libraries were built with molecular barcoding that relied on unique molecular identifiers. TCRdb reran the public reads through fastp at Q25 and MiXCR, keeping productive beta chains. Here each entry gathers all rows of one CDR3 protein and keeps the most common genes and DNA. Across this sample there are some 340,000 distinct CDR3 sequences, with 10% seen only once. In total, the top ten clones hold around 2.5% of the sample.

This clonotype was picked up a small number of times. This receptor's antigen is unknown. The record has no base qualities; no much larger clone is one base away. This sample comprised PBMCs from the stem cell graft donor, obtained from the stem cell graft. In this chain, TRBV20-1 is recombined with TRBJ2-1; the D gene is perhaps TRBD2, from 6 matching bases. The clonotype originates from a human donor who donated a stem cell graft to a child with acute lymphoblastic leukemia. The DNA sequence is given as TGCAGTGCTAGGGGGGGACTGAGCGGATACAATGAGCAGTTCTTC. The encoded protein is CSARGGLSGYNEQFF.